This entry lists 2 T cell receptor beta chains sequenced from one sample in a study of cytomegalovirus exposure and HLA in healthy donors. Researchers ran the PCR with 60 Vbeta and 13 Jbeta primers. Method: immunoSEQ multiplex PCR; TCRdb's copy keeps in-frame clones and lacks some. The sample spans around 100,000 clones; the ten largest clones claim 6.5% to 7%. Sequencing was performed on PBMCs. The receptor source for this set is a man in his forties or fifties in good health and CMV-seropositive.

The V and J genes are TRBV11-2 and TRBJ2-7; perhaps TRBD1 as D (5 bases). V dropped 4 bases and J dropped 2 bases, with 12 bases sitting between them. Germline V gives CDR1 SGHAT, CDR2 FQNNGV. CDR3 length: 14 residues. The CDR3: CASSSSTGPYEQYF. CDR3 sequence (DNA): TGTGCCAGCAGCTCGTCCACAGGCCCCTACGAGCAGTACTTC.

The V and J genes are TRBV5-1 and TRBJ2-7; weak D call: TRBD1 (6 bases). V was clipped by 3 bases and J by 4 bases, with 11 bases between them. This CDR3 spans 13 amino acids. Germline CDR1 and CDR2: SGHRS and YFSETQ. CDR3 in DNA: TGCGCCAGCAGCTGGGGGCAGACTTACGAGCAGTACTTC. This encodes CASSWGQTYEQYF. The full variable domain, rest sourced from reference TRBV5-1 and TRBJ2-7, is KAGVTQTPRYLIKTRGQQVTLSCSPISGHRSVSWYQQTPGQGLQFLFEYFSETQRNKGNFPGRFSGRQFSNSRSEMNVSTLELGDSALYLCASSWGQTYEQYFGPGTRLTVT.